The 20 T cell receptor beta chains presented below share a single source sample, sequenced in a study of T cell clonotyping in hematopoietic cell transplantation. Sequencing used immunoSEQ multiplex PCR; TCRdb keeps in-frame clones, though not all of them. The table lists 15,000 to 20,000 clones, 65% to 80% of them singletons, with about 14% in the top ten. The sample comprised peripheral blood mononuclear cells. The receptor set was obtained from a man aged 60-69 years in good health. Some clones in this sample may be carry-over from other donors' samples.

This clone occurred once. The rearrangement links TRBV6-5 to TRBJ1-2; D may be TRBD1 (6 bases). V was pared by 7 bases and J by 4 bases, with 16 bases between. The germline CDR1 and CDR2 sequences are MNHEY and SVGAGI. The CDR3 consists of 14 residues. CDR3 protein: CASNKQGGGYGYTF. Here the CDR3 DNA reads TGTGCCAGCAACAAACAGGGCGGCGGCTATGGCTACACCTTC.

The genes are TRBV4-3 and TRBJ2-7; 8 bases match TRBD1. The CDR3 totals 16 residues. V lost 0 bases, J lost 5 bases, and 9 bases stayed unmatched. Germline V gene sequence: CDR1 LGHNA, CDR2 YSLEER. The CDR3 reads CASSQDLRTGYNEQYF. CDR3 nucleotides: TGCGCCAGCAGCCAAGATTTGCGGACAGGGTATAACGAGCAGTACTTC.

The chain combines TRBV10-3 with TRBJ1-4; TRBD1 might be the D (5 bases). Per the germline V gene, CDR1 is ENHRY and CDR2 is SYGVKD. Trimming shortened V by 6 bases and J by 7 bases, and 12 bases separated the two germline ends. The CDR3 loop spans 13 amino acids. CDR3 loop: CAISAPGLEKLFF. CDR3 nucleotide sequence: TGTGCCATCAGCGCCCCGGGACTTGAAAAACTGTTTTTT.

This clone has a single count. This chain joins TRBV18 and TRBJ1-1; 8 nucleotides line up with TRBD1. Germline CDR1 KGHSH, CDR2 LQKENI. There are 17 residues in the CDR3. Germline trimming cut 2 bases from V and 0 bases from J; bases unmatched to any gene: 8. CDR3 region: CASSPGTGLLLNTEAFF. The CDR3 region has the DNA TGTGCCAGCTCACCAGGGACAGGTCTTCTTCTGAACACTGAAGCTTTCTTT.

This clone was seen a handful of times. CDR3 DNA: TGTGCCAGCAGCCCCCGGGACAGGCAAGATGGTCGCTACACCTTC. This gives the protein CASSPRDRQDGRYTF. The chain combines TRBV4-2 with TRBJ1-2; TRBD1 aligns across 8 bases. Germline-derived CDR1 and CDR2 are LGHNA and YNFKEQ. V dropped 4 bases and J dropped 9; count of bases not matched to a gene: 13. The CDR3 spans 15 residues.

The chain is built from TRBV5-1 and TRBJ2-7, with D tentatively TRBD1 (6 bases). In germline, CDR1 is SGHRS, CDR2 YFSETQ. V shed 4 bases and J shed 7 bases, with 18 bases lying between them. CDR3 length equals 14 residues. CDR3 sequence: CASSPEQGWLEQYF. The DNA for the CDR3 is TGCGCCAGCAGCCCGGAACAGGGTTGGTTGGAGCAGTACTTC.

The V and J genes are TRBV4-2 and TRBJ1-2; 9 nucleotides agree with TRBD1. Per germline, CDR1 LGHNA and CDR2 YNFKEQ. Trimming at V came to 0 bases and at J to 4 bases, leaving 9 bases not matched to a gene. This CDR3 region has 17 residues. The CDR3 DNA reads as TGTGCCAGCAGCCAAGAATATTCGGGGACAGGGTCCTATGGCTACACCTTC. It specifies CASSQEYSGTGSYGYTF.

The chain is built from TRBV5-6 and TRBJ1-5, with D maybe TRBD1 (6 bases). The CDR3 length is 15 residues. Germline lookup yields CDR1 SGHDT and CDR2 YYEEEE. Between the trimmed V and J ends, which lost 4 bases and 3 bases, there was a span of 14 bases. The CDR3 bases are TGTGCCAGCAGCCGGCGTACAGGGCCCAATCAGCCCCAGCATTTT. Protein: CASSRRTGPNQPQHF.

The table lists this clone with a count of one. The V and J genes are TRBV2 and TRBJ2-4; D unclear. Germline CDR1 reads SNHLY; CDR2 reads FYNNEI. The length of the CDR3 is 16 residues. V was shortened by 8 bases and J by 2 bases, with 19 bases between the two germline ends. The chain's CDR3 is CASGVDRSAPKNIQYF. The CDR3 region has the DNA TGTGCCAGCGGGGTCGACCGTTCGGCCCCCAAAAACATTCAGTACTTC.

This clone was found a few times. The V call is TRBV10-3, the J call TRBJ1-5; D unclear. This CDR3 has 12 residues. Per the germline V gene, CDR1 is ENHRY and CDR2 is SYGVKD. Trimming left V 2 bases short and J 5 bases short, with 4 bases between. In DNA form, the CDR3 reads TGTGCCATCAGTGAGGAACATCAGCCCCAGCATTTT. It encodes CAISEEHQPQHF.

The CDR3 DNA follows: TGTGCCAGCAGTTTAGGGGGGATGGTAGGAAACACCATATATTTT. Translating gives CASSLGGMVGNTIYF. This chain uses TRBV28 with TRBJ1-3, with D perhaps matching TRBD1 (5 bases). Germline CDR1 reads MDHEN; CDR2 reads SYDVKM. The V end was cut by 2 bases, the J end by 4 bases, with 12 bases between. The CDR3 spans 15 residues.

This chain connects TRBV7-3 to TRBJ2-2; D is unresolved. CDR3 length equals 12 residues. V was pared by 5 bases and J by 4 bases, with 5 bases between. Germline V CDR1 and CDR2: SGHTA, FQGTGA. The CDR3 coding sequence is TGTGCCAGCAGCCCGGGCACCGGGGAGCTGTTTTTT. Encoded protein: CASSPGTGELFF. Complete variable domain (other parts from reference TRBV7-3 and TRBJ2-2): GAGVSQTPSNKVTEKGKYVELRCDPISGHTALYWYRQSLGQGPEFLIYFQGTGAADDSGLPNDRFFAVRPEGSVSTLKIQRTERGDSAVYLCASSPGTGELFFGEGSRLTVL.

The rearrangement joins TRBV5-1 to TRBJ1-2, with unresolved D. Germline assignment: CDR1 SGHRS and CDR2 YFSETQ. V was cut by 0 bases and J by 2 bases, with 11 bases left in between. The CDR3 is made up of 15 amino acids. CDR3 in DNA: TGCGCCAGCAGCTTGGGGGGTGAGGGAAACTATGGCTACACCTTC. Amino acids: CASSLGGEGNYGYTF.

The V gene is TRBV7-9, the J gene TRBJ1-2; 11 nucleotides line up with TRBD1. Germline lookup yields CDR1 SEHNR and CDR2 FQNEAQ (reference sequence). Trimming cost V 5 bases and J 8 bases; bases outside gene matches: 10. The CDR3 is 15 residues long. In DNA form, the CDR3 reads TGTGCCAGCAGCCCAGGGACAGGGGGATCTAGGGGCTACACCTTC. It specifies CASSPGTGGSRGYTF.

The J gene is TRBJ2-6, the V gene TRBV30; no clear D. Germline CDR1 and CDR2: GTSNPN and SVGIG (reference sequence). This CDR3 is 15 amino acids long. V dropped 2 bases and J dropped 0 bases, with 8 bases sitting between them. The CDR3 DNA follows: TGTGCCTGGAGTAGGCATCTCTCTGGGGCCAACGTCCTGACTTTC. It encodes CAWSRHLSGANVLTF.

This clone is medium-sized in the sample. The chain recombines TRBV4-1 with TRBJ2-2; D is perhaps TRBD1 or TRBD2 (6 bases each). V lost 6 bases to trimming and J lost 4 bases, with 18 bases between them. The CDR3 is made up of 16 amino acids. The germline V gene has CDR1 MGHRA and CDR2 YSYEKL. This chain's CDR3 is CASRLSPGASTGELFF. CDR3 bases: TGCGCCAGCAGGCTCAGCCCGGGGGCCAGCACCGGGGAGCTGTTTTTT.

The gene calls are TRBV25-1 and TRBJ1-2; 7 bases align to TRBD1. Germline V gene data show CDR1 as MGHDK and CDR2 as SYGVNS. The CDR3 is made up of 15 amino acids. V dropped 3 bases and J dropped 8; count of bases not matched to a gene: 12. The CDR3 region has the DNA TGTGCCAGCAGTGATGAGGGGGCCCCCTTGGACGGCTACACCTTC. Its translation: CASSDEGAPLDGYTF.

The chain joins TRBV11-2 to TRBJ2-7; no clear D gene. V gave up 6 bases and J gave up 2 bases, with 17 bases separating them. CDR1 and CDR2 (germline): SGHAT, FQNNGV. This CDR3 is built from 15 residues. The CDR3 region is CASSPTGGMAYEQYF. The CDR3 DNA reads as TGTGCCAGCAGTCCTACGGGTGGGATGGCCTACGAGCAGTACTTC.

The genes are TRBV7-9 and TRBJ1-2, with a weak D call TRBD1 (5 bases). The CDR3 runs to 14 residues. CDR1 is SEHNR and CDR2 is FQNEAQ in the germline V gene (reference sequence). V was shortened by 5 bases and J by 3 bases, with 13 bases between the two germline ends. The CDR3 DNA sequence: TGTGCCAGCAGCGACGGACACAGCTACTATGGCTACACCTTC. Translating it yields CASSDGHSYYGYTF.

This rearrangement joins TRBV4-3 to TRBJ2-7, with D maybe TRBD1 (5 bases). V was cut by 0 bases and J by 2 bases, with 11 bases left in between. The V gene's germline CDR1 is LGHNA and CDR2 YSLEER. The CDR3 has 15 residues. This CDR3 is CASSQELQATYEQYF. The DNA of the CDR3 is TGCGCCAGCAGCCAAGAACTACAGGCAACCTACGAGCAGTACTTC.